What follows describes a single TCR beta chain. Its antigen is not known. The data were produced by immunoSEQ multiplex PCR, yet TCRdb's version contains in-frame clones alone and is incomplete. The sample has about 50,000 clones, 65% to 90% seen once. This entry comes from a study of radiation and T cells in renal cell carcinoma. The study, taken as a whole, reports: Without pretreatment biopsies, baseline tumor clonotype presence was undetermined.

Time point given: baseline pretreatment blood. The treatment denotes: 15 Gy SBRT to primary tumor, nephrectomy 4 weeks later. Blood was sampled at baseline, 2 weeks and 4 weeks after SBRT. The tumor was a clear cell renal cell carcinoma. Sequencing was performed on blood, taken from a patient whose treatment included radiotherapy and nephrectomy. This receptor was obtained from a woman aged 70 to 79 with renal cell carcinoma.

The CDR3 is CASSLRQLYGYTF. The CDR3 DNA sequence: TGTGCCAGCAGCTTAAGGCAACTTTATGGCTACACCTTC. The genes are TRBV11-2 and TRBJ1-2; D not certain. Germline CDR1 reads SGHAT; CDR2 reads FQNNGV. This CDR3 contains 13 residues. The V and J ends lost 2 bases and 5 bases respectively, with 9 bases between them.